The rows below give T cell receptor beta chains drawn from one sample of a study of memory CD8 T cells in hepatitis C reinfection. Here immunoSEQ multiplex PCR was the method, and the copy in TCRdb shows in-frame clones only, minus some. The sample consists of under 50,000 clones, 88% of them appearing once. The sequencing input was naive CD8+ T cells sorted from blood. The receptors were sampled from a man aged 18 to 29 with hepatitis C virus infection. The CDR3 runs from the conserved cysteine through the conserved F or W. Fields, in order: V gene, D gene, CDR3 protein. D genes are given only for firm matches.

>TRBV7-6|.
CASSQHRASTDTQYF
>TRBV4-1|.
CASSQVTLNTGELFF
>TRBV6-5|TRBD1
CASSYPRRGLRQPQHF
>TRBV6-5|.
CASSLGGSGELFF
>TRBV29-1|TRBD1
CSVEVRGQGETQYF
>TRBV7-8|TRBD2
CASSLARLAGRVNNEQFF
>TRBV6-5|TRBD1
CASTHGTANTEAFF
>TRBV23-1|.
CASSSSLNPRDSFNEKLFF
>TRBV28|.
CASSLALNTGELFF
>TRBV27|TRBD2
CASRTFSGGSYNEQFF
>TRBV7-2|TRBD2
CASRLLAGDTGELFF
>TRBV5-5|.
CASSQVPGRDYGNTIYF
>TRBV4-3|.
CASSQGLSSYNEQFF
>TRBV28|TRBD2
CASSSRALAGGPYEQFF
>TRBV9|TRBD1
CASSGRDSPYEQYF
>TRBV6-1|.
CASSDRGQLNTEAFF
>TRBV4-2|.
CASSQDLRDEQFF